One sample yielded the 21 T cell receptor beta chains listed below, sequenced in a study of somatic mutations in cytotoxic T cells in rheumatoid arthritis. Produced via immunoSEQ multiplex PCR; TCRdb's table is partial and in-frame only. The sample gives some 15,000 clones, about four fifths of which show up once; roughly 22% is in the top ten. Sequencing was performed on CD8+ T cells sorted from blood. The receptors were sampled from an adult with rheumatoid arthritis.

This clone was detected a few times. The chain combines TRBV28 with TRBJ1-5, with D possibly TRBD1 on 6 matching bases. Trimming stripped 5 bases from V and 1 base from J, with 12 bases between. CDR3 length: 15 amino acids. From germline, CDR1 is MDHEN and CDR2 SYDVKM. CDR3 residues: CASSPRTESNQPQHF. CDR3 in DNA: TGTGCCAGCAGTCCGAGGACAGAAAGCAATCAGCCCCAGCATTTT.

The J gene is TRBJ2-5, the V gene TRBV25-1, with 9 bases identical to TRBD1. This CDR3 is 16 amino acids long. Germline V CDR1 and CDR2: MGHDK, SYGVNS. Germline trimming cut 6 bases from V and 4 bases from J; bases unmatched to any gene: 12. The CDR3 here is CASSNLGQGKRETQYF. CDR3 in DNA: TGTGCCAGCAGCAATCTGGGACAGGGAAAGAGAGAGACCCAGTACTTC.

This clone has only a few counts. At one end the junction does not follow the germline gene, possibly because of a read error. The chain joins TRBV5-6 to TRBJ1-3, with 8 bases matching TRBD1. Germline values: CDR1 SGHDT, CDR2 YYEEEE. The CDR3 loop spans 12 amino acids. The CDR3 DNA is TGTGCCAGCAGCTCCGGGACAGGCACTGAAAGTTTT. Translated, it gives CASSSGTGTESF.

The chain joins TRBV19 to TRBJ2-7; D is ambiguous. The CDR3 has 13 residues. The V gene's germline CDR1 is LNHDA and CDR2 SQIVND (reference sequence). V was clipped by 3 bases and J by 1 base, with 7 bases between them. The chain's CDR3 is CASSIGLSYEQYF. CDR3 nucleotides: TGTGCCAGTAGTATCGGGCTTTCCTACGAGCAGTACTTC.

The rearrangement uses TRBV19 and TRBJ2-1; D is undetermined. This CDR3 contains 16 residues. Germline values: CDR1 LNHDA, CDR2 SQIVND (reference sequence). With 5 bases removed from V and 8 bases from J, the gap between germline ends came to 22 bases. Written as DNA, the CDR3 is TGTGCCAGTAGTTATTTAGGAAGGGCCCGAACACATGAGCAGTTCTTC. It codes for CASSYLGRARTHEQFF.

The rearrangement uses TRBV4-1 and TRBJ2-7, with TRBD2 matching over 11 bases. The CDR3 spans 15 residues. Germline V gives CDR1 MGHRA, CDR2 YSYEKL. Trimming took 0 bases from V and 6 from J; bases not matched to a gene: 4. CDR3 sequence (DNA): TGCGCCAGCAGCCAAGATCTCACTAGCGGGGGCGAGCAGTACTTC. Protein: CASSQDLTSGGEQYF.

J is TRBJ1-4 and V is TRBV28; D not resolved. CDR3 length: 14 residues. Germline V lookup: CDR1 MDHEN, CDR2 SYDVKM. V shed 6 bases and J shed 8 bases, with 16 bases lying between them. Here the CDR3 reads CASRPRDLGEKLFF. CDR3 nucleotides: TGTGCCAGCAGGCCCCGGGATTTAGGGGAAAAACTGTTTTTT.

The chain combines TRBV6-4 with TRBJ2-1; D is perhaps TRBD2 (5 bases). The CDR3 consists of 16 residues. V shed 0 bases and J shed 3 bases, with 12 bases lying between them. Germline V gene lookup returns CDR1 MRHNA and CDR2 SNTAGT. The CDR3: CASSDSTGLDYNEQFF. The CDR3 nucleotides are TGTGCCAGCAGTGACTCCACCGGACTGGACTACAATGAGCAGTTCTTC.

The V call is TRBV5-1, the J call TRBJ2-5; D perhaps matches TRBD2 (6 bases). The CDR3 is 14 amino acids. Trimming pared 4 bases from V and 2 bases from J, leaving 12 bases between. The germline CDR1 and CDR2 sequences are SGHRS and YFSETQ. This CDR3 reads CASSLSGSQETQYF. The CDR3 region has the DNA TGCGCCAGCAGCCTTAGCGGAAGTCAAGAGACCCAGTACTTC.

This clone was detected only once. This rearrangement joins TRBV15 to TRBJ2-2; tentatively, D is TRBD1 (5 bases). The V gene's germline CDR1 is LNHNV and CDR2 YYDKDF (reference sequence). CDR3 length equals 15 residues. The V end lost 0 bases, the J end lost 5 bases, and 10 bases lay between the germline ends. Written as DNA, the CDR3 is TGTGCCACCAGCAGAGATTCTCCAGGGACCGGGGAGCTGTTTTTT. Its translation is CATSRDSPGTGELFF.

The rearrangement links TRBV7-9 to TRBJ2-2; possibly TRBD2 for D (5 bases). Germline lookup yields CDR1 SEHNR and CDR2 FQNEAQ (reference sequence). Trimming cost V 6 bases and J 1 base, with 12 bases left between them. CDR3 length equals 15 residues. CDR3 loop: CASRLPRENTGELFF. The CDR3 DNA reads TGTGCCAGCAGACTTCCCCGGGAGAACACCGGGGAGCTGTTTTTT.

V gene TRBV5-1 combines with J gene TRBJ1-1, with TRBD1 identical over 9 bases. Trimming took 4 bases from V and 7 from J; bases not matched to a gene: 5. This CDR3 is 13 amino acids long. CDR1 SGHRS and CDR2 YFSETQ come from the germline V gene. The CDR3 coding sequence is TGCGCCAGCAGCCCCGGGACAGGGATTGAAGCTTTCTTT. Amino acid sequence: CASSPGTGIEAFF.

The chain has TRBV4-3 and TRBJ1-2; D not resolved. V dropped 2 bases and J dropped 2 bases, with 18 bases sitting between them. CDR1 LGHNA and CDR2 YSLEER come from the germline V gene. The CDR3 covers 17 residues. CDR3 sequence (DNA): TGCGCCAGCAGCCAAACACGCACGGCGAGGAAGAACTATGGCTACACCTTC. Amino acids: CASSQTRTARKNYGYTF.

This chain links TRBV10-2 with TRBJ2-7, with D hard to call. The CDR3 sequence is 14 residues long. Trimming shortened V by 5 bases and J by 5 bases, and 16 bases separated the two germline ends. Germline-derived CDR1 and CDR2 are WSHSY and SAAADI. CDR3 region: CASSTASFLDEQYF. The CDR3 DNA reads TGCGCCAGCAGTACCGCCTCCTTTCTGGACGAGCAGTACTTC.

The chain employs TRBV4-2 and TRBJ2-3; tentative D call: TRBD1 (5 bases). Trimming pared 1 base from V and 0 bases from J, leaving 11 bases between. The germline V gene encodes CDR1 LGHNA and CDR2 YNFKEQ. The CDR3 has 16 amino acids. The CDR3 DNA reads as TGTGCCAGCAGCCAAGGGGCAGGGTCTAGCACAGATACGCAGTATTTT. Translated, it gives CASSQGAGSSTDTQYF.

The chain carries TRBV27 and TRBJ1-1, with unresolved D. Germline loops: CDR1 MNHEY, CDR2 SMNVEV (reference sequence). This CDR3 contains 13 residues. The V gene lost 5 bases and the J gene lost 6 bases, with 13 bases spanning the gap. The CDR3 region is CASSKQLDAEAFF. CDR3 DNA: TGTGCCAGCAGTAAACAGCTGGACGCTGAAGCTTTCTTT.

The table lists this clone with a count of one. The chain is built from TRBV5-6 and TRBJ2-5; no clear D. Germline CDR1 reads SGHDT; CDR2 reads YYEEEE. This CDR3 contains 11 residues. V lost 3 bases, J lost 5 bases, and 5 bases lay in between. The CDR3 DNA follows: TGTGCCAGCAGCTCCTTGGAGACCCAGTACTTC. Its translation: CASSSLETQYF.

The chain employs TRBV11-3 and TRBJ1-6, with TRBD1 as a possible D gene (6 bases). The germline V and J ends were trimmed by 5 bases and 9 bases, with 14 bases remaining between them. This CDR3 comprises 14 residues. Germline V gives CDR1 SGHNT, CDR2 YENEEA. The CDR3 loop is CASSPTGLASPLHF. The CDR3 DNA reads as TGTGCCAGCAGCCCAACAGGGTTAGCTTCACCCCTCCACTTT.

The chain is built from TRBV7-2 and TRBJ2-6; tentatively, D is TRBD1 or TRBD2 (5 bases each). Trimming removed 5 bases from V and 2 bases from J, with 19 bases in between. This CDR3 spans 18 amino acids. CDR1 is SGHTA, CDR2 FQGNSA, per germline. The CDR3 sequence: CASSPHPGRPTGANVLTF. As DNA, the CDR3 is TGTGCCAGCAGCCCCCACCCGGGACGGCCGACTGGGGCCAACGTCCTGACTTTC.

The J gene is TRBJ2-3, the V gene TRBV9, with 7 bases matching TRBD1. The trim removed 2 bases at V and 2 bases at J, leaving 5 bases unmatched. The germline gives CDR1 SGDLS, CDR2 YYNGEE. The CDR3 has 15 amino acids. Written as DNA, the CDR3 is TGTGCCAGCAGCGTGACCGGGACAGTCACAGATACGCAGTATTTT. Translated: CASSVTGTVTDTQYF.

The chain is built from TRBV5-6 and TRBJ2-7; D not resolved. V was trimmed by 0 bases and J by 5 bases, leaving 18 bases between them. The CDR3 has 16 residues. CDR1 and CDR2 (germline): SGHDT, YYEEEE. Written as DNA, the CDR3 is TGTGCCAGCAGCTTGGGACTCCGCATTGGTCCTAACGAGCAGTACTTC. Amino acid sequence: CASSLGLRIGPNEQYF.